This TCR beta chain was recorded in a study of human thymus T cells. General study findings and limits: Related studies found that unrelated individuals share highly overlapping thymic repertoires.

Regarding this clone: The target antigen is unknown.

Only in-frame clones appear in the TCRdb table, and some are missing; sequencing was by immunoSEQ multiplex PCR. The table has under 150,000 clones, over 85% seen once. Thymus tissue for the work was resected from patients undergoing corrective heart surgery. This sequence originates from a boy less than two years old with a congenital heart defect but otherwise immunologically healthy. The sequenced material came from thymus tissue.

The CDR3: CASRPGQGGDEQYF. The CDR3 nucleotides are TGCGCCAGCAGACCGGGACAGGGAGGGGACGAGCAGTACTTC. V gene TRBV5-1 combines with J gene TRBJ2-7; 9 nucleotides match TRBD1. The ends lost 5 bases at V and 5 bases at J; junction bases unmatched: 8. This CDR3 is built from 14 residues. CDR1 and CDR2 from the germline V gene are SGHRS and YFSETQ.